This passage covers 12 T cell receptor beta chains from one sample sequenced in a study of blood T cell repertoires in COVID-19. TCRdb's copy holds only in-frame clones and misses some; the assay was immunoSEQ multiplex PCR. The data show about 190,000 clones, 78% seen once. Sequenced: peripheral blood. The receptors derive from a woman aged 80 or over with active or convalescent COVID-19.

This chain uses TRBV4-2 with TRBJ1-6, with 9 positions matching TRBD1. CDR3 length: 18 amino acids. After removal of 0 bases from V and 13 bases from J, the junction contained 16 bases not matched to a gene. The germline gives CDR1 LGHNA, CDR2 YNFKEQ. CDR3 protein: CASSQDMERVGTGYPLHF. The DNA of the CDR3 is TGTGCCAGCAGCCAAGATATGGAGCGGGTGGGGACAGGGTATCCCCTCCACTTT.

This sequence joins TRBV6-2 or TRBV6-3 and TRBJ2-1; D not certain. Germline V gene sequence: CDR1 MNHEY, CDR2 SVGEGT. The V end was cut by 3 bases, the J end by 2 bases, with 8 bases between. The CDR3 contains 14 residues. The CDR3 DNA is TGTGCCAGCAGTTATGGCGCGGCCTACAATGAGCAGTTCTTC. This encodes CASSYGAAYNEQFF.

This chain connects TRBV18 to TRBJ1-5; D may be TRBD1 (6 bases). In germline, CDR1 is KGHSH, CDR2 LQKENI. The CDR3 is 14 amino acids. The ends were cut back, 5 bases at V and 2 bases at J, with 10 bases in the middle. CDR3 region: CASSATGRNQPQHF. CDR3 DNA: TGTGCCAGCTCAGCTACAGGGCGCAATCAGCCCCAGCATTTT.

The chain employs TRBV12-3 or TRBV12-4 and TRBJ2-7; no reliable D call. This CDR3 region has 12 residues. V was clipped by 6 bases and J by 1 base, with 7 bases between them. The CDR3 bases are TGTGCCAGCAGCAGGCCTTCCTACGAGCAGTACTTC. Protein: CASSRPSYEQYF.

The chain combines TRBV3-1 (or the pseudogene TRBV3-2) with TRBJ1-1; D is unclear. Germline V CDR1 and CDR2: LGHDT, YNNKEL (reference sequence). This CDR3 spans 14 amino acids. Trimming removed 7 bases from V and 7 bases from J, with 19 bases in between. In nucleotides, the CDR3 is TGTGCCAGCATCGTCTCCCTGGGAGCTAATGAAGCTTTCTTT. This sequence encodes CASIVSLGANEAFF.

This clone was detected only a few times. This chain uses TRBV7-9 with TRBJ2-7; possibly TRBD1 for D (6 bases). Trimming removed 5 bases at V and 8 bases at J, with 13 bases between. Per germline, CDR1 SEHNR and CDR2 FQNEAQ (reference sequence). The CDR3 has 12 amino acids. The CDR3 protein is CASSLDSLQQYF. CDR3 bases: TGTGCCAGCAGCCTGGACAGTCTCCAGCAGTACTTC.

This clone was observed a handful of times. The CDR3 bases are TGTGCCAGTAGTATCACCAGGGTTCAGCCCCAGCATTTT. Translating gives CASSITRVQPQHF. V is TRBV19 and J is TRBJ1-5, with D perhaps matching TRBD1 (5 bases). V was trimmed by 3 bases and J by 6 bases, leaving 9 bases between them. There are 13 residues in the CDR3. Germline CDR1 is LNHDA and CDR2 is SQIVND (reference sequence).

The V call is TRBV4-1, the J call TRBJ2-5, with 8 bases matching TRBD2. The CDR3 is 15 residues long. The ends lost 6 bases at V and 4 bases at J; junction bases unmatched: 10. Germline assignment: CDR1 MGHRA and CDR2 YSYEKL. The CDR3 protein is CASSPGGGPSETQYF. Written as DNA, the CDR3 is TGCGCCAGCAGTCCCGGGGGGGGCCCTTCAGAGACCCAGTACTTC.

The CDR3 DNA sequence: TGTGCCAGCACCCCCCAGACAGGGAGATACAATGAGCAGTTCTTC. Protein: CASTPQTGRYNEQFF. J is TRBJ2-1 and V is TRBV28; TRBD1 agrees at 7 bases. Per the germline V gene, CDR1 is MDHEN and CDR2 is SYDVKM. This CDR3 is 15 amino acids long. J was trimmed by 4 bases and V by 7 bases; bases with no gene match: 10.

V usage is TRBV28 and J usage is TRBJ1-2, with 9 nucleotides matching TRBD1. Per germline, CDR1 MDHEN and CDR2 SYDVKM. Losses at the gene ends were 6 bases for V and 4 bases for J; bases not matched to a gene: 3. The CDR3 length is 13 residues. CDR3 protein: CASSLDRGYGYTF. CDR3 DNA sequence: TGTGCCAGCAGCCTGGACAGGGGCTATGGCTACACCTTC.

The chain carries TRBV4-2 and TRBJ1-2; D remains unclear. Trimming left V 0 bases short and J 6 bases short, with 8 bases between. The CDR3 is 13 amino acids. Germline-derived CDR1 and CDR2 are LGHNA and YNFKEQ. The CDR3 nucleotides read TGTGCCAGCAGCCAAGATCAGGAGGATGGCTACACCTTC. It encodes CASSQDQEDGYTF.

CDR3 amino acids: CASSPLVSGGTDTQYF. CDR3 bases: TGCGCCAGCAGCCCTCTTGTCAGCGGCGGCACAGATACGCAGTATTTT. The chain has TRBV4-1 and TRBJ2-3, with D possibly TRBD2 on 5 matching bases. The CDR3 is 16 residues long. CDR1 is MGHRA, CDR2 YSYEKL, per germline. V lost 4 bases to trimming and J lost 1 base, with 15 bases between them.